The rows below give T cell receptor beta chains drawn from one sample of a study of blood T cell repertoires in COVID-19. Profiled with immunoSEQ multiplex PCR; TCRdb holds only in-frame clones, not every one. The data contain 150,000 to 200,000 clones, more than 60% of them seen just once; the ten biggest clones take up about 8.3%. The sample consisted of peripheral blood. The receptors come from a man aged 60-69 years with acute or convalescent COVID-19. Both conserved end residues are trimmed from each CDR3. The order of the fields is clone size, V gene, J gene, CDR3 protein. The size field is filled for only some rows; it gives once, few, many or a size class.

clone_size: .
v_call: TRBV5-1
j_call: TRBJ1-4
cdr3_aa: ASSSQGVANQLF

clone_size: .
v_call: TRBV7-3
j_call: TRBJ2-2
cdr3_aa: ASSLYAGTATNTGELF

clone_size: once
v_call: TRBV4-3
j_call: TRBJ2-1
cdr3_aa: ASSQDGWSGGFNEQF

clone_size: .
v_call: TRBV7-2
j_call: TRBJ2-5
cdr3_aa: ASSLERQIQETQY

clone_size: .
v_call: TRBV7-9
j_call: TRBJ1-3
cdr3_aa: ASSLDHSRNTIY

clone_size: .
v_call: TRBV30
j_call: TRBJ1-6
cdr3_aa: AWSLSGGRNSPLH

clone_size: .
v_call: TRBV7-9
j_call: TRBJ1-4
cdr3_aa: AGQNRDRDVREGEKLF

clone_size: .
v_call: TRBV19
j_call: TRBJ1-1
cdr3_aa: ASSWTGNTEAF

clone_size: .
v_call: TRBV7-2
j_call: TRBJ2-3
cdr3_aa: ASSWSGGTDTQY

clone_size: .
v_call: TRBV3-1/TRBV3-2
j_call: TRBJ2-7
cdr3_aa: ASSPGDRTYEQY

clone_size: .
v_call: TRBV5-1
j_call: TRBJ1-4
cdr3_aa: ASSSRDTNEKLF

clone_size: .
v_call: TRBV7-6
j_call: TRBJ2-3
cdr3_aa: ASSLRTAGGGDTQY

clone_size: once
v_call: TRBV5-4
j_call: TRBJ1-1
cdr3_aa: ASSLREDTEAF

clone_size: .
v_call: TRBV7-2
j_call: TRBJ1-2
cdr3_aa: ASSSLDRGTGYT

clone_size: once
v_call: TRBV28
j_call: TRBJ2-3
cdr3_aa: ASSLSGRRTDTQY

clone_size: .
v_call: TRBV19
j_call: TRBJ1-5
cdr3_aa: ASSIRSGANNQPQH

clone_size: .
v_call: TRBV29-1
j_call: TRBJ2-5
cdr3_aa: SVPEGALSETQY

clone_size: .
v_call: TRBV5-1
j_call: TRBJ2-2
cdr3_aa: ASSPRDSFNTGELF

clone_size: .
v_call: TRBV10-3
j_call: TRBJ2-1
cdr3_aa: AITGGGGLASNEQF

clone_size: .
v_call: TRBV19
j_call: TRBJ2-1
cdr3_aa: ASNAQGSYNEQF

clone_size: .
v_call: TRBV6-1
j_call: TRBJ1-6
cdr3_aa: ASSEEAGGLITSYNSPLH

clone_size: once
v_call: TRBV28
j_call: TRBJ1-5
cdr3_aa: ASSTGMWGGANQPQH

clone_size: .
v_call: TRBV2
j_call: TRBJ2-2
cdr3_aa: ASTPDDGIDTGELF

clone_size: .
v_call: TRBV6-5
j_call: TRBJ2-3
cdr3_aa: ASSVSDSTDTQY